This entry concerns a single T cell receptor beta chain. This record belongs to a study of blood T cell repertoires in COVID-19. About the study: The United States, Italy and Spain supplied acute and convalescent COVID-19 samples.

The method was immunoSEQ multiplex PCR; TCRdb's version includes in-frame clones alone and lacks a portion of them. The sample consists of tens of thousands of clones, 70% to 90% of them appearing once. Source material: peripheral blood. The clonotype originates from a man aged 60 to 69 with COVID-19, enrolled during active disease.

CDR3 sequence: CASRGQQNYGYTF. DNA of the CDR3: TGTGCCAGCAGGGGACAGCAGAACTATGGCTACACCTTC. The chain combines TRBV2 with TRBJ1-2, with 7 bases aligning to TRBD1. Trimming took 6 bases from V and 2 from J; bases not matched to a gene: 3. The V gene's germline CDR1 is SNHLY and CDR2 FYNNEI. The CDR3 is 13 residues long. Based on the CDR3 plus reference TRBV2 and TRBJ1-2, the full variable domain is EPEVTQTPSHQVTQMGQEVILRCVPISNHLYFYWYRQILGQKVEFLVSFYNNEISEKSEIFDDQFSVERPDGSNFTLKIRSTKLEDSAMYFCASRGQQNYGYTFGSGTRLTVV.